Sequencing of this T cell receptor (beta chain) was carried out in a study of identical twins. Looked up from germline, CDR1 is MDHEN and CDR2 is SYDVKM. This CDR3 comprises 16 residues. The V gene end was trimmed by 5 bases and the J gene end by 0 bases; junction bases not matched to a gene: 6. TCRdb reprocessed the 5' RACE reads via MiXCR and lists one record per CDR3 protein. Here the sample spans approximately 1.8 million distinct CDR3 sequences, around 33% being singletons. This clonotype was picked up many times. This clonotype was obtained from a newborn girl in good health. Sequencing used cord blood. The V call is TRBV28, the J call TRBJ2-3; 9 nucleotides agree with TRBD1. The CDR3 reads CASSPLDRGSTDTQYF. CDR3 nucleotides: TGTGCCAGCAGTCCCCTGGACAGGGGAAGCACAGATACGCAGTATTTT.